A selection of T cell receptor beta chains follows, all from one sample in a study of T-cell reconstitution after alpha-beta-depleted transplantation in children. TCRdb reprocessed the PCR reads via MiXCR and lists one record per CDR3 protein. Of about a million distinct CDR3 sequences listed, 25% to 30% are singletons. The starting material was PBMCs, mostly from graft donor cells, obtained 360 days after TCRalphabeta/CD19-depleted stem cell transplant. These receptors originate from a boy under two years old who had a stem cell transplant for SCID, so the T cells may come from the graft donor. Both conserved end residues are part of each CDR3. Fields, in order: J gene, V gene, clone size, D gene, CDR3 protein, CDR3 DNA. A D gene is named only where the DNA matches it firmly. Some rows have no size entry. The others give once, few or many, or a class for an expanded clone.

J gene: TRBJ1-1; V gene: TRBV28; clone size: -; D gene: -; CDR3 protein: CASSLGLYEAFF; CDR3 DNA: TGTGCCAGCAGTTTAGGCCTGTATGAAGCTTTCTTT
J gene: TRBJ2-5; V gene: TRBV5-1; clone size: few; D gene: TRBD1; CDR3 protein: CASSATGSETQYF; CDR3 DNA: TGCGCCAGCAGCGCGACAGGGTCCGAGACCCAGTACTTC
J gene: TRBJ1-1; V gene: TRBV5-1; clone size: few; D gene: -; CDR3 protein: CASSRELNTEAFF; CDR3 DNA: TGCGCCAGCAGCCGGGAGTTGAACACTGAAGCTTTCTTT
J gene: TRBJ2-1; V gene: TRBV18; clone size: few; D gene: TRBD2; CDR3 protein: CASSPQRGAHNEQFF; CDR3 DNA: TGTGCCAGCTCACCACAGCGGGGGGCCCACAATGAGCAGTTCTTC
J gene: TRBJ2-7; V gene: TRBV10-3; clone size: -; D gene: TRBD2; CDR3 protein: CAISDTSGGLSYEQYF; CDR3 DNA: TGTGCCATCAGTGATACTAGCGGGGGGCTCTCCTACGAGCAGTACTTC
J gene: TRBJ2-3; V gene: TRBV30; clone size: few; D gene: -; CDR3 protein: CAWKLGAGNTDTQYF; CDR3 DNA: TGTGCCTGGAAGCTGGGAGCGGGTAACACAGATACGCAGTATTTT
J gene: TRBJ2-7; V gene: TRBV5-5; clone size: -; D gene: -; CDR3 protein: CASSLAGFGDEQYF; CDR3 DNA: TGTGCCAGCAGCTTGGCTGGGTTCGGGGACGAGCAGTACTTC
J gene: TRBJ2-7; V gene: TRBV28; clone size: -; D gene: -; CDR3 protein: CASPLIERYSYEQYF; CDR3 DNA: TGTGCCAGCCCTCTCATAGAACGCTACTCCTACGAGCAGTACTTC
J gene: TRBJ2-3; V gene: TRBV11-2; clone size: -; D gene: TRBD2; CDR3 protein: CASSLDPRTSGGATDTQYF; CDR3 DNA: TGTGCCAGCAGCTTAGATCCGAGGACTAGCGGGGGGGCAACAGATACGCAGTATTTT
J gene: TRBJ1-5; V gene: TRBV15; clone size: -; D gene: TRBD1; CDR3 protein: CATSAVMARGQPQHF; CDR3 DNA: TGTGCCACCAGCGCCGTAATGGCCAGGGGGCAGCCCCAGCATTTT
J gene: TRBJ2-3; V gene: TRBV29-1; clone size: -; D gene: -; CDR3 protein: CSAGRDTQYF; CDR3 DNA: TGCAGCGCGGGCAGAGATACGCAGTATTTT
J gene: TRBJ2-2; V gene: TRBV5-5; clone size: few; D gene: -; CDR3 protein: CASSGGASTGELFF; CDR3 DNA: TGTGCCAGCAGCGGCGGAGCTTCCACCGGGGAGCTGTTTTTT
J gene: TRBJ1-1; V gene: TRBV12-3/TRBV12-4; clone size: -; D gene: -; CDR3 protein: CASSFGSIWGAFF; CDR3 DNA: TGTGCCAGCAGTTTTGGGAGTATTTGGGGAGCTTTCTTT
J gene: TRBJ2-7; V gene: TRBV5-6; clone size: -; D gene: TRBD1; CDR3 protein: CASSPTPPGQDYEQYF; CDR3 DNA: TGTGCCAGCAGCCCCACCCCTCCGGGACAGGACTACGAGCAGTACTTC
J gene: TRBJ2-5; V gene: TRBV5-1; clone size: -; D gene: -; CDR3 protein: CASTSTARETQYF; CDR3 DNA: TGCGCCAGCACATCTACCGCCCGTGAGACCCAGTACTTC
J gene: TRBJ2-7; V gene: TRBV20-1; clone size: -; D gene: TRBD1; CDR3 protein: CSAEDRGFYEQYF; CDR3 DNA: TGCAGTGCAGAGGACAGGGGATTCTACGAGCAGTACTTC
J gene: TRBJ2-1; V gene: TRBV7-3; clone size: few; D gene: TRBD1; CDR3 protein: CASSLTPTGDNEQFF; CDR3 DNA: TGTGCCAGCAGCTTAACACCGACAGGGGACAATGAGCAGTTCTTC
J gene: TRBJ2-6; V gene: TRBV18; clone size: -; D gene: -; CDR3 protein: CASSVGATGSGANVLTF; CDR3 DNA: TGTGCCAGCTCAGTAGGGGCCACTGGTTCTGGGGCCAACGTCCTGACTTTC
J gene: TRBJ2-7; V gene: TRBV20-1; clone size: few; D gene: TRBD1; CDR3 protein: CSADRAKVYEQYF; CDR3 DNA: TGCAGTGCTGACAGGGCGAAGGTTTACGAGCAGTACTTC
J gene: TRBJ1-1; V gene: TRBV20-1; clone size: -; D gene: TRBD1; CDR3 protein: CSARGQGVFTEAFF; CDR3 DNA: TGCAGTGCTAGAGGACAGGGGGTTTTCACTGAAGCTTTCTTT
J gene: TRBJ2-1; V gene: TRBV4-1; clone size: few; D gene: -; CDR3 protein: CASSRAPGFPSYNEQFF; CDR3 DNA: TGCGCCAGCAGTCGCGCCCCAGGTTTTCCCTCCTACAATGAGCAGTTCTTC
J gene: TRBJ1-6; V gene: TRBV6-2/TRBV6-3; clone size: -; D gene: TRBD1; CDR3 protein: CASSRSDRGDSPLHF; CDR3 DNA: TGTGCCAGCAGCCGGTCGGACAGGGGGGATTCACCCCTCCACTTT
J gene: TRBJ2-3; V gene: TRBV12-3/TRBV12-4; clone size: few; D gene: -; CDR3 protein: CASSSWDGGRDTQYF; CDR3 DNA: TGTGCCAGCAGTTCCTGGGACGGGGGAAGAGATACGCAGTATTTT
J gene: TRBJ2-7; V gene: TRBV5-5; clone size: -; D gene: -; CDR3 protein: CASSEGFYLEQYF; CDR3 DNA: TGTGCCAGCAGCGAGGGGTTCTATCTCGAGCAGTACTTC
J gene: TRBJ2-2; V gene: TRBV5-1; clone size: many; D gene: -; CDR3 protein: CASSYTNTGELFF; CDR3 DNA: TGCGCCAGCAGCTACACGAACACCGGGGAGCTGTTTTTT
J gene: TRBJ2-5; V gene: TRBV4-2; clone size: once; D gene: -; CDR3 protein: CASSRNTIGRETQYF; CDR3 DNA: TGTGCCAGCAGCCGGAACACCATTGGGAGGGAGACCCAGTACTTC
J gene: TRBJ1-2; V gene: TRBV7-9; clone size: few; D gene: -; CDR3 protein: CASSLEGLDGYTF; CDR3 DNA: TGTGCCAGCAGCTTGGAGGGGTTGGATGGCTACACCTTC
J gene: TRBJ2-5; V gene: TRBV12-3/TRBV12-4; clone size: few; D gene: -; CDR3 protein: CASRPASDRSGAQYF; CDR3 DNA: TGTGCCAGCAGACCCGCTTCCGACCGGTCGGGGGCCCAGTACTTC
J gene: TRBJ2-5; V gene: TRBV3-1; clone size: -; D gene: TRBD2; CDR3 protein: CASSRWASGEQETQYF; CDR3 DNA: TGTGCCAGCAGCCGGTGGGCTAGCGGGGAACAAGAGACCCAGTACTTC
J gene: TRBJ2-3; V gene: TRBV4-2; clone size: many; D gene: TRBD2; CDR3 protein: CASSQDLMGSGGGTDTQYF; CDR3 DNA: TGTGCCAGCAGCCAAGATCTTATGGGTAGCGGGGGGGGCACAGATACGCAGTATTTT
J gene: TRBJ2-5; V gene: TRBV7-3; clone size: few; D gene: -; CDR3 protein: CASSPSGTHQETQYF; CDR3 DNA: TGTGCCAGCAGCCCTTCCGGGACACACCAAGAGACCCAGTACTTC
J gene: TRBJ2-7; V gene: TRBV6-5; clone size: -; D gene: -; CDR3 protein: CASSYSDRIYEQYF; CDR3 DNA: TGTGCCAGCAGTTACAGTGACAGAATCTACGAGCAGTACTTC
J gene: TRBJ1-1; V gene: TRBV1; clone size: -; D gene: -; CDR3 protein: CTSSQTGDTEAFF; CDR3 DNA: TGCACCAGCAGCCAAACAGGGGACACTGAAGCTTTCTTT
J gene: TRBJ2-7; V gene: TRBV2; clone size: few; D gene: TRBD2; CDR3 protein: CASSEYFLAGTGGREQYF; CDR3 DNA: TGTGCCAGCAGTGAATATTTCCTAGCGGGGACCGGGGGTCGCGAGCAGTACTTC
J gene: TRBJ2-7; V gene: TRBV12-3/TRBV12-4; clone size: -; D gene: TRBD1; CDR3 protein: CASSSTQGIREQYF; CDR3 DNA: TGTGCCAGCAGCAGCACACAGGGGATCCGCGAGCAGTACTTC
J gene: TRBJ2-2; V gene: TRBV7-2; clone size: few; D gene: TRBD2; CDR3 protein: CASSPAGTSGTGELFF; CDR3 DNA: TGTGCCAGCAGCCCAGCCGGGACTAGCGGCACCGGGGAGCTGTTTTTT
J gene: TRBJ2-3; V gene: TRBV7-6; clone size: -; D gene: TRBD2; CDR3 protein: CASSYGGLAGYTDTQYF; CDR3 DNA: TGTGCCAGCAGCTACGGGGGACTAGCGGGATACACAGATACGCAGTATTTT
J gene: TRBJ1-3; V gene: TRBV5-1; clone size: few; D gene: -; CDR3 protein: CASSLARGSGNTIYF; CDR3 DNA: TGCGCCAGCAGCTTGGCCCGCGGCTCTGGAAACACCATATATTTT
J gene: TRBJ2-1; V gene: TRBV30; clone size: -; D gene: -; CDR3 protein: CACTLGGGLNEQFF; CDR3 DNA: TGTGCCTGTACCCTTGGGGGGGGGCTTAATGAGCAGTTCTTC
J gene: TRBJ2-3; V gene: TRBV28; clone size: few; D gene: -; CDR3 protein: CASTLPGAPTDTQYF; CDR3 DNA: TGTGCCAGCACCCTCCCAGGGGCCCCCACAGATACGCAGTATTTT
J gene: TRBJ2-5; V gene: TRBV4-2; clone size: -; D gene: -; CDR3 protein: CASSQDPRKQETQYF; CDR3 DNA: TGTGCCAGCAGCCAAGACCCTAGAAAACAAGAGACCCAGTACTTC
J gene: TRBJ2-2; V gene: TRBV18; clone size: -; D gene: TRBD1; CDR3 protein: CASSLQGPASNTGELFF; CDR3 DNA: TGTGCCAGCTCATTACAGGGGCCTGCGTCGAACACCGGGGAGCTGTTTTTT
J gene: TRBJ2-1; V gene: TRBV20-1; clone size: -; D gene: TRBD1; CDR3 protein: CSARGQGARNEQFF; CDR3 DNA: TGCAGTGCTAGAGGACAGGGGGCGCGGAATGAGCAGTTCTTC
J gene: TRBJ1-4; V gene: TRBV28; clone size: few; D gene: -; CDR3 protein: CASYSEGMDSKLFF; CDR3 DNA: TGTGCCAGCTACTCAGAAGGGATGGACTCTAAACTGTTTTTT
J gene: TRBJ2-7; V gene: TRBV6-1; clone size: -; D gene: TRBD1; CDR3 protein: CASRTGGTGSYEQYF; CDR3 DNA: TGTGCCAGCAGGACAGGGGGAACAGGTTCCTACGAGCAGTACTTC
J gene: TRBJ1-3; V gene: TRBV10-3; clone size: few; D gene: -; CDR3 protein: CAIMTEGNTIYF; CDR3 DNA: TGTGCCATCATGACTGAAGGAAACACCATATATTTT
J gene: TRBJ2-1; V gene: TRBV20-1; clone size: -; D gene: TRBD2; CDR3 protein: CSARGVVRASSYNEQFF; CDR3 DNA: TGCAGTGCCCGGGGGGTGGTAAGGGCCAGCTCCTACAATGAGCAGTTCTTC
J gene: TRBJ2-3; V gene: TRBV2; clone size: -; D gene: -; CDR3 protein: CASKQPDLTDTQYF; CDR3 DNA: TGTGCCAGCAAGCAACCGGACCTCACAGATACGCAGTATTTT
J gene: TRBJ2-1; V gene: TRBV2; clone size: -; D gene: -; CDR3 protein: CASSPLGGGSYYNGQFF; CDR3 DNA: TGTGCCAGCAGTCCCTTAGGGGGGGGGTCCTACTACAATGGGCAGTTCTTC
J gene: TRBJ2-3; V gene: TRBV18; clone size: -; D gene: TRBD2; CDR3 protein: CASSPASGVKDTQYF; CDR3 DNA: TGTGCCAGCTCACCGGCTAGCGGGGTGAAAGATACGCAGTATTTT
J gene: TRBJ2-7; V gene: TRBV15; clone size: -; D gene: TRBD1; CDR3 protein: CATRLDGLGGHEQYF; CDR3 DNA: TGTGCCACCCGCCTTGATGGGCTAGGGGGCCACGAGCAGTACTTC
J gene: TRBJ2-1; V gene: TRBV6-5; clone size: -; D gene: -; CDR3 protein: CASSYQRLVDEQFF; CDR3 DNA: TGTGCCAGCAGTTACCAGCGACTAGTCGACGAGCAGTTCTTC
J gene: TRBJ2-7; V gene: TRBV7-9; clone size: -; D gene: -; CDR3 protein: CASSLGTISYEQYF; CDR3 DNA: TGTGCCAGCAGCTTGGGGACGATTTCCTACGAGCAGTACTTC
J gene: TRBJ2-3; V gene: TRBV7-4; clone size: -; D gene: TRBD2; CDR3 protein: CASSFDSGATDTQYF; CDR3 DNA: TGTGCCAGCAGCTTTGATAGCGGGGCAACAGATACGCAGTATTTT
J gene: TRBJ2-3; V gene: TRBV5-1; clone size: few; D gene: TRBD2; CDR3 protein: CASSSSAGVSTDTQYF; CDR3 DNA: TGCGCCAGCAGCTCGAGCGCGGGGGTTAGCACAGATACGCAGTATTTT
J gene: TRBJ2-1; V gene: TRBV10-3; clone size: few; D gene: TRBD2; CDR3 protein: CAISESPLAGGLGEQFF; CDR3 DNA: TGTGCCATCAGTGAGTCTCCCCTAGCGGGGGGGCTTGGGGAGCAGTTCTTC
J gene: TRBJ1-6; V gene: TRBV5-1; clone size: -; D gene: TRBD1; CDR3 protein: CASSLEPSQGAYNSPLHF; CDR3 DNA: TGCGCCAGCAGCTTGGAACCGTCGCAGGGGGCCTATAATTCACCCCTCCACTTT
J gene: TRBJ2-3; V gene: TRBV10-3; clone size: many; D gene: TRBD1; CDR3 protein: CAISDQGADTQYF; CDR3 DNA: TGTGCCATCAGTGATCAGGGGGCAGATACGCAGTATTTT